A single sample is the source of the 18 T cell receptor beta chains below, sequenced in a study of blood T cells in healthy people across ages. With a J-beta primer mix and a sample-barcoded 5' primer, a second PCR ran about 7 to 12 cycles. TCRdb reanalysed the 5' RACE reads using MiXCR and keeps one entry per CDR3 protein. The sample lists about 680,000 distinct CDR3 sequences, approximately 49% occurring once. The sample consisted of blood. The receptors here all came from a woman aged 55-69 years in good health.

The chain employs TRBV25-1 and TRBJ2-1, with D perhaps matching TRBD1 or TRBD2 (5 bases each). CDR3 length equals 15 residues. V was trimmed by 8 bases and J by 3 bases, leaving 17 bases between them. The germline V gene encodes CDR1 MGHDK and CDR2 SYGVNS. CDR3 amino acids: CASSTGTGYYNEQFF. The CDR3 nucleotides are TGTGCCAGCTCAACCGGGACGGGGTACTACAATGAGCAGTTCTTC.

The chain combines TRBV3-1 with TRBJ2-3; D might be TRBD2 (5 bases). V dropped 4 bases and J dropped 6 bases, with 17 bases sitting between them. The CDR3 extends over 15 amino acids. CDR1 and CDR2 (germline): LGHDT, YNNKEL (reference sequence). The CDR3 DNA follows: TGTGCCAGCAGCCCTAGTCGACCGGAGGTTGATACGCAGTATTTT. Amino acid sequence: CASSPSRPEVDTQYF.

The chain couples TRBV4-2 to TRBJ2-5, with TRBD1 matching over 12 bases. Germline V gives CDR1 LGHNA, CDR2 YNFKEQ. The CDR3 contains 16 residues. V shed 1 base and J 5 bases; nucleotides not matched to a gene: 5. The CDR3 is CASSQVGQGALETQYF. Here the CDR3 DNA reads TGTGCCAGCAGCCAAGTGGGACAGGGGGCATTGGAGACCCAGTACTTC.

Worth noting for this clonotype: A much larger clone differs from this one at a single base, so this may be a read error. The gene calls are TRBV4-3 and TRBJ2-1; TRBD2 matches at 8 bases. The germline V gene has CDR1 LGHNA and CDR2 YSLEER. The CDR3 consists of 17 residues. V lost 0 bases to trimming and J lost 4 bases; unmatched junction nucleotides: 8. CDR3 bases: TGCGCCAGCAGCCAAGATCCCCATAGCGGGGCTTACAATGAGCAGTTCTTC. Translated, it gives CASSQDPHSGAYNEQFF.

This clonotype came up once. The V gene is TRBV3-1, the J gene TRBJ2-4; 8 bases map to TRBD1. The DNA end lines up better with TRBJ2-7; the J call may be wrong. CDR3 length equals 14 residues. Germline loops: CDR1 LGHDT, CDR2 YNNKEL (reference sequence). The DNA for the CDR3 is TGTGCCAGCAGCCAACAGGGGGCTCGAAACGAGCAGTACTTC. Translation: CASSQQGARNEQYF.

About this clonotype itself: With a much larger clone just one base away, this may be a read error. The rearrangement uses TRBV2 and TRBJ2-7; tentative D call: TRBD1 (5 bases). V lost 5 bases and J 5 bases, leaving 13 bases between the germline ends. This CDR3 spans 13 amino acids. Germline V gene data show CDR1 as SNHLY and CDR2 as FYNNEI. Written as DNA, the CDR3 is TGTGCCAGCAGTTCGGACACCTTCGACGAGCAGTACTTC. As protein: CASSSDTFDEQYF.

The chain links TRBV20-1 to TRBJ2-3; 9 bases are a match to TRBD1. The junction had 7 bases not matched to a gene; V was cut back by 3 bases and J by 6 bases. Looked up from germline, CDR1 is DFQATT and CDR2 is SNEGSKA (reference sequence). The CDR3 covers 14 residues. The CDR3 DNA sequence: TGCAGTGCTAGTGGAGACAGGGGGAGCGATACGCAGTATTTT. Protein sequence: CSASGDRGSDTQYF.

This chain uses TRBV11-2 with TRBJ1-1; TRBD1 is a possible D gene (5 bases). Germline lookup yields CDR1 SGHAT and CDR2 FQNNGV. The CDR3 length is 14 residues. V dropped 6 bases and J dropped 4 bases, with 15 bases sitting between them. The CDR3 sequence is CASSLPGGATEAFF. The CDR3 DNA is TGTGCCAGCAGTTTACCAGGAGGGGCCACTGAAGCTTTCTTT.

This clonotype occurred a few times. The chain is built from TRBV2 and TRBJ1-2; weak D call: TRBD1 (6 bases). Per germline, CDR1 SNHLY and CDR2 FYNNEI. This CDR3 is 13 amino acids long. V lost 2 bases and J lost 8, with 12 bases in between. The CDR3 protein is CASSETRGRGYTF. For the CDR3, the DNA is TGTGCCAGCAGTGAAACCAGGGGAAGGGGCTACACCTTC. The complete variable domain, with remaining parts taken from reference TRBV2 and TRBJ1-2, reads EPEVTQTPSHQVTQMGQEVILRCVPISNHLYFYWYRQILGQKVEFLVSFYNNEISEKSEIFDDQFSVERPDGSNFTLKIRSTKLEDSAMYFCASSETRGRGYTFGSGTRLTVV.

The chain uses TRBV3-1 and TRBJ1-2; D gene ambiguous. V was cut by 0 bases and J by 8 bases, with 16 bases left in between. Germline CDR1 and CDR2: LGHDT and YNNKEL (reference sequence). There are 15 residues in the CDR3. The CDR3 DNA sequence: TGTGCCAGCAGCCAAGATAGGAGGGTAAACGGCGGCTACACCTTC. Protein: CASSQDRRVNGGYTF.

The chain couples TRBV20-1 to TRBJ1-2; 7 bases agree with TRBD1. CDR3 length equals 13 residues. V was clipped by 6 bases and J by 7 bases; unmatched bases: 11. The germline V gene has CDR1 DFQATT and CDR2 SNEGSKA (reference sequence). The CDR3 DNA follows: TGCAGTGCAGTCAGGGGGGCCCTAGGTGGCTACACCTTC. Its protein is CSAVRGALGGYTF.

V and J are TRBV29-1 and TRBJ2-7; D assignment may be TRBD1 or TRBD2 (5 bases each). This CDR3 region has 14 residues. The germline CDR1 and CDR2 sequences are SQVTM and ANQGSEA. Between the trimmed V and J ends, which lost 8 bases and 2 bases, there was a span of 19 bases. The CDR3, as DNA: TGCAGCTGTACAGGTCCTAGGGGAGCCTACGAGCAGTACTTC. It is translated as CSCTGPRGAYEQYF.

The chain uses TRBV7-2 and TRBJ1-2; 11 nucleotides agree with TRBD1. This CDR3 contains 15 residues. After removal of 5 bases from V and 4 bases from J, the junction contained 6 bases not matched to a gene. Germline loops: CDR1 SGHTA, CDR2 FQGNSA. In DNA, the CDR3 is TGTGCCAGCAGCGTCGGGACAGGGGGTCTCTATGGCTACACCTTC. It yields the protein CASSVGTGGLYGYTF.

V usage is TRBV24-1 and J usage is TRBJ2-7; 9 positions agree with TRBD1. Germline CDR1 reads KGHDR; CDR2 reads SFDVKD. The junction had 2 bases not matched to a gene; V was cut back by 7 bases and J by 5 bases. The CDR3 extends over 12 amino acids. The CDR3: CATRGQGDEQYF. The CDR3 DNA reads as TGTGCCACCAGGGGACAGGGAGACGAGCAGTACTTC.

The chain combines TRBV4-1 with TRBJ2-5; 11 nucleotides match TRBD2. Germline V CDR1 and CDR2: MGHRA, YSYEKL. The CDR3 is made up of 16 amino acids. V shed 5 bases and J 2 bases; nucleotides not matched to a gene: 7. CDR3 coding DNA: TGCGCCAGCAGCGTAGCTAGCGGGAGGAAACAAGAGACCCAGTACTTC. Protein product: CASSVASGRKQETQYF.

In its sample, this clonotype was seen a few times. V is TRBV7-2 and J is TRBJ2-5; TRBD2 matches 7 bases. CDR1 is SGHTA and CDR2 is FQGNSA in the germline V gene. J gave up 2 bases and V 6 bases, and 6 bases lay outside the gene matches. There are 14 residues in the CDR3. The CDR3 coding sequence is TGTGCCAGCAGTTTTGGGAGGGGACAAGAGACCCAGTACTTC. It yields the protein CASSFGRGQETQYF.

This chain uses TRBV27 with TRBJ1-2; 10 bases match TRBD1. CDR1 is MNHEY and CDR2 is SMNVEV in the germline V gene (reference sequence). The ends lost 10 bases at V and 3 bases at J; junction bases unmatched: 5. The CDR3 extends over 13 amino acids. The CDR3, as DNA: TGTGCCACCCGACAGGGGGCTTACTATGGCTACACCTTC. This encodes CATRQGAYYGYTF.

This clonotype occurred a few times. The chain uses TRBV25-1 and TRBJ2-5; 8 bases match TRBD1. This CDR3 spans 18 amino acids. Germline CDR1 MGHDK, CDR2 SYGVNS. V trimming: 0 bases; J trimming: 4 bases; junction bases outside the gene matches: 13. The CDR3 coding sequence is TGTGCCAGCAGTGAATATGGAGGGCCAGGGGGCTTAAGAGAGACCCAGTACTTC. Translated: CASSEYGGPGGLRETQYF.